A selection of T cell receptor beta chains follows, all from one sample in a study of T cells in localized non-small cell lung cancer. The table came from immunoSEQ multiplex PCR; TCRdb's copy has only in-frame clones and leaves some out. Among 1,500 to 2,000 clones listed, 36% were seen once. Sequencing used lung tumor tissue, obtained before any cancer treatment. The receptor set was obtained from a female donor older than 55 with stage II squamous cell lung carcinoma. CDR3s include the opening cysteine and the closing phenylalanine or tryptophan. D genes are given only for firm matches. The size field is filled for only some rows; it gives once, few, many or a size class.

TRBV6-8	NA	TRBD2	TRBJ2-3	CASSGSAGGYTDTQYF	TGTGCCAGCAGTGGGAGCGCGGGGGGGTACACAGATACGCAGTATTTT
TRBV18	once	TRBD2	TRBJ2-2	CASSPLLAASTGELFF	TGTGCCAGCTCACCTTTACTAGCGGCCTCCACCGGGGAGCTGTTTTTT
TRBV19	large	TRBD1	TRBJ1-6	CASTLQRGQFLLSPLHF	TGTGCCAGTACCTTACAGAGGGGACAGTTCCTACTGTCGCCCCTCCACTTT
TRBV9	few	NA	TRBJ2-1	CASSVVGSGARSYNEQFF	TGTGCCAGCAGCGTAGTAGGGTCAGGGGCCAGGTCCTACAATGAGCAGTTCTTC
TRBV6-8	NA	TRBD1	TRBJ1-6	CASSYIQGSSYNSPLHF	TGTGCCAGCAGTTACATACAGGGGAGCTCCTATAATTCACCCCTCCACTTT
TRBV28	NA	TRBD2	TRBJ2-5	CASSSAGAGGKETQYF	TGTGCCAGCAGTTCTGCAGGGGCGGGGGGAAAAGAGACCCAGTACTTC
TRBV18	NA	NA	TRBJ2-4	CASSPRFLAGLAKNIQYF	TGTGCCAGCTCACCACGGTTTTTGGCAGGTCTAGCCAAAAACATTCAGTACTTC
TRBV19	NA	NA	TRBJ1-3	CASSSGRSGNTIYF	TGTGCCAGTAGTAGCGGGAGAAGTGGAAACACCATATATTTT
TRBV18	NA	NA	TRBJ2-1	CASSPLNYRDYNEQFF	TGTGCCAGCTCACCACTGAACTACCGAGACTACAATGAGCAGTTCTTC
TRBV30	few	TRBD1	TRBJ2-7	CAWSRDRGWQYF	TGTGCCTGGAGTCGGGACAGGGGGTGGCAGTACTTC
TRBV15	few	TRBD1	TRBJ1-2	CATSRDHKGAAGYTF	TGTGCCACCAGCAGAGATCATAAGGGGGCCGCGGGCTACACCTTC
TRBV12-1	NA	NA	TRBJ2-1	CASSFASSTYNEQFF	TGTGCCAGCAGCTTTGCAAGCAGTACCTACAATGAGCAGTTCTTC
TRBV6-8	few	NA	TRBJ2-3	CASSQKGTDTDTQYF	TGTGCCAGCAGTCAAAAGGGGACCGACACAGATACGCAGTATTTT
TRBV15	NA	NA	TRBJ2-7	CATSREAGEAGEQYF	TGTGCCACCAGCAGAGAGGCAGGGGAAGCGGGGGAGCAGTACTTC
TRBV10-2	NA	NA	TRBJ1-4	CASSEWGYGEKLFF	TGCGCCAGCAGTGAATGGGGGTACGGTGAAAAACTGTTTTTT
TRBV18	NA	TRBD2	TRBJ2-5	CASSPLLASGRQETQYF	TGTGCCAGCTCACCACTGCTGGCTAGCGGGAGACAAGAGACCCAGTACTTC
TRBV1	few	NA	TRBJ2-1	CASSSPGLYNEQFF	TGCGCCAGCAGTTCCCCCGGACTTTACAATGAGCAGTTCTTC
TRBV28	few	NA	TRBJ1-6	CASSLFQDSPLHF	TGTGCCAGCAGTTTATTCCAAGATTCACCCCTCCACTTT
TRBV6-8	NA	NA	TRBJ1-5	CASARRDEGNQPQHF	TGTGCCAGCGCCAGAAGGGACGAGGGCAATCAGCCCCAGCATTTT
TRBV15	NA	NA	TRBJ1-2	CATSRDYSGYDYTF	TGTGCCACCAGCAGAGATTATTCGGGATATGACTACACCTTC
TRBV18	few	NA	TRBJ2-7	CASSPAGEASYEQYF	TGTGCCAGCTCACCAGCAGGGGAGGCCTCCTACGAGCAGTACTTC
TRBV6-8	medium-sized	TRBD1	TRBJ1-1	CASNRGPPGGRAFF	TGTGCCAGCAACCGGGGCCCACCAGGGGGAAGGGCTTTCTTT
TRBV9	NA	NA	TRBJ1-1	CASSPRAGFDAFF	TGTGCCAGCAGCCCCCGTGCTGGCTTTGACGCTTTCTTT
TRBV9	NA	NA	TRBJ1-2	CASKKDGVYGYTF	TGTGCCAGCAAGAAGGACGGGGTCTATGGCTACACCTTC
TRBV7-5	few	NA	TRBJ2-7	CASSLGLAGAWYEQYF	TGTGCCAGCAGCTTGGGACTAGCGGGAGCGTGGTACGAGCAGTACTTC
TRBV30	few	NA	TRBJ1-2	CAWREWAANTF	TGTGCCTGGAGGGAGTGGGCAGCCAACACCTTC
TRBV9	medium-sized	TRBD1	TRBJ2-7	CASSVRQGAYEQYF	TGTGCCAGCAGCGTAAGACAGGGCGCCTACGAGCAGTACTTC
TRBV5-1	NA	TRBD1	TRBJ1-1	CASSLEGANTEAFF	TGCGCCAGCAGCTTGGAGGGGGCAAACACTGAAGCTTTCTTT
TRBV18	NA	TRBD1	TRBJ1-5	CASSPPGGQGNQPQHF	TGTGCCAGCTCACCACCGGGGGGACAGGGTAATCAGCCCCAGCATTTT
TRBV29-1	NA	TRBD2	TRBJ2-7	CSVETSGIADYEQYF	TGCAGCGTTGAGACTAGCGGGATCGCGGATTACGAGCAGTACTTC
TRBV30	NA	NA	TRBJ1-2	CAWRVKQGFSDF	TGTGCCTGGAGGGTGAAACAGGGATTCTCCGACTTC
TRBV19	NA	TRBD1	TRBJ2-7	CASKLTGQGVGEQYF	TGTGCCAGTAAGCTGACGGGACAGGGGGTAGGGGAGCAGTACTTC
TRBV6-8	NA	NA	TRBJ2-1	CASSYFSGNYNEQFF	TGTGCCAGCAGTTACTTCTCAGGGAACTACAATGAGCAGTTCTTC
TRBV30	NA	NA	TRBJ1-2	CAWGGSPGYTF	TGTGCCTGGGGAGGGTCTCCTGGCTACACCTTC
TRBV7-5	NA	NA	TRBJ2-3	CASSLTSGGHTDTQYF	TGTGCCAGCAGCTTAACTAGCGGGGGTCACACAGATACGCAGTATTTT
TRBV9	NA	NA	TRBJ2-7	CASSVTGFEQYF	TGTGCCAGCAGCGTAACAGGGTTCGAGCAGTACTTC
TRBV23-1	NA	NA	TRBJ2-7	CASSQVDLRLEQYF	TGCGCCAGCAGCCAAGTGGATCTGAGACTCGAGCAGTACTTC
TRBV30	few	NA	TRBJ1-6	CAWSERGNSPLHF	TGTGCCTGGAGTGAGCGGGGTAATTCACCCCTCCACTTT
TRBV10-2	NA	TRBD1	TRBJ1-4	CASSERQGEKLFF	TGCGCCAGCAGTGAGCGACAGGGGGAAAAACTGTTTTTT
TRBV11-3	few	NA	TRBJ2-3	CASSLGAEGWDTQYF	TGTGCCAGCAGCTTGGGGGCCGAGGGTTGGGATACGCAGTATTTT
TRBV6-8	large	NA	TRBJ2-3	CASSPRLGGGDTQYF	TGTGCCAGCAGTCCGAGACTAGGAGGGGGAGATACGCAGTATTTT
TRBV6-8	medium-sized	TRBD1	TRBJ1-3	CASSFRTGGNTIYF	TGTGCCAGCAGTTTTAGGACAGGTGGAAACACCATATATTTT
TRBV6-8	large	NA	TRBJ1-1	CASKTGYTEAFF	TGTGCCAGCAAAACAGGATACACTGAAGCTTTCTTT
TRBV29-1	NA	NA	TRBJ2-3	CSAQRPTDTQYF	TGCAGCGCCCAGCGGCCCACAGATACGCAGTATTTT
TRBV9	NA	TRBD1	TRBJ2-7	CASSVGTGNYEQYF	TGTGCCAGCAGCGTAGGGACAGGTAATTACGAGCAGTACTTC